This T cell receptor beta chain was captured in a study of blood T cell repertoires in COVID-19 (dated by TCRdb to 2018 to 2020). With respect to the entire study: Samples covering the acute and convalescent phases of COVID-19 were provided by collaborators in the United States, Italy and Spain. The material from the prospective study consisted of cDNA or gDNA derived from T cells, B-cell-depleted T cells, or PBMCs. Deeply sampled blood TCRbeta repertoires from subjects exposed to, actively infected with, or recovered from COVID-19 were included in the dataset. The repertoires were made available in a free public database intended to serve as a resource for research on the immune response to SARS-CoV-2. Samples came from the ongoing ImmuneRACE study (first 160 participants) plus 1,254 subjects from 6 global collaborators. Sample metadata almost always included a de-identified subject ID, COVID-19 status, age in years and sex. Where available, HLA class I and class II types were taken from metadata supplied by the sample provider and were not determined by assay-based typing.

Beyond this particular receptor, the publication reports: How much clinical and demographic metadata was included differed by source and by participant, and the metadata was provided uncurated.

For CDR1 and CDR2, the germline V gene (reference sequence) lists MNHEY and SMNVEV. Cut back by 5 bases and 6 bases, the V and J ends lie 20 bases apart. The CDR3 holds 17 amino acids from the cysteine to the phenylalanine. Only the CDR3 DNA is retained, 51 bases long and in frame from the first base. TCRbeta CDR3 regions were amplified from genomic DNA by means of the immunoSEQ Assay, a bias-controlled multiplex PCR. The paper's processing steps were these. The number of nucleated cells in each sample was estimated by amplification of reference gene primers within the assay. To quantify the absolute abundance of each unique TCRbeta CDR3 rearrangement, sequence reads were collapsed and filtered. Productive Simpson clonality was computed per sample as the square root of Simpson's diversity index over productive rearrangements. TCRdb holds this immuneACCESS table with in-frame rearrangements only. Some clones are missing; in checked studies, unresolved V genes explain under half, and the rest has no known cause. Clonal size and the V and J genes are those of that table, whereas D and trimming came from the DNA. Recorded for this sample are about 370,000 clones; 75% to 90% of them occurred a single time. The ten largest clones represent less than 1.2% of the sample.

About this clone itself: No antigen is known for it. Qualities for individual bases were not recorded, and no much larger clone is one base off.

Participants in the prospective study were aged about 18 to 100 years, lived in some 24 United States geographic areas, and enrolled through a virtual design. To assign participants to cohorts, the prospective study relied on clinical history that participants themselves reported in a screening survey and a study questionnaire. Recovered participants in ImmuneRACE Cohort 3 were defined by two consecutive negative NP/OP PCR tests, clearance by a healthcare professional, or resolution of symptoms. In the prospective study, mobile phlebotomists collected whole blood, serum and a nasopharyngeal or oropharyngeal swab from each participant. Additional blood draws and questionnaires over an approximately 2-month period could optionally be provided by prospective study participants. Before DNA extraction, blood samples from the prospective study were shipped at room temperature or frozen.

Sequencing was carried out using PBMCs or T cells enriched from blood (not recorded which). Recombination joined TRBV27 with TRBJ1-6; the D gene cannot be named for sure. This clonotype originated in a man between 18 and 29 years old who had recovered from COVID-19. The DNA sequence is as follows: TGTGCCAGCAGTCCCTTCCCCCGACATCAACCTAATTCACCCCTCCACTTT. This yields the protein CASSPFPRHQPNSPLHF.